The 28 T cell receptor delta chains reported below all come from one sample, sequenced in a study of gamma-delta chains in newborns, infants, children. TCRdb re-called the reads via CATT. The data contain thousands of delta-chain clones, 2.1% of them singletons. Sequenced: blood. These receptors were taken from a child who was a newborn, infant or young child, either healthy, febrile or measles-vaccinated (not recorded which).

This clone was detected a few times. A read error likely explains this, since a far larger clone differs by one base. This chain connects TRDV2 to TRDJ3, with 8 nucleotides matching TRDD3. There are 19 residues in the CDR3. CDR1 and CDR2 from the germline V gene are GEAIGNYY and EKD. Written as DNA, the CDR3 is TGTGCCTGTGGCACCGTCAGGGATACGAGCTCCTGGGACACCCGACAGATGTTTTTC. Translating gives CACGTVRDTSSWDTRQMFF.

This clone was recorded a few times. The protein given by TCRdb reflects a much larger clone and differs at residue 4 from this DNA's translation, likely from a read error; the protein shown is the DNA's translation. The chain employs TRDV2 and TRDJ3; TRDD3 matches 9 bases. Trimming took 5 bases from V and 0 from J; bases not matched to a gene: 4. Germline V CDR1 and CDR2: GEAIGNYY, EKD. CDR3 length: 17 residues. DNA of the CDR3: TGTGCCTGTGGATACTGGGGGAGCTCCTGGGACACCCGACAGATGTTTTTC. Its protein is CACGYWGSSWDTRQMFF.

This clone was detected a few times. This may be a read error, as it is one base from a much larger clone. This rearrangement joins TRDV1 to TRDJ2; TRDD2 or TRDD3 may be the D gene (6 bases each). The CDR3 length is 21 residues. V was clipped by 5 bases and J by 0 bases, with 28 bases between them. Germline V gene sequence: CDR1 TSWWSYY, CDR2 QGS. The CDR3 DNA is TGTGCTCTTGGGTACGGCCCTCCTACATATCTGGGGTCGCCTTTGACAGCACAACTCTTCTTT. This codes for CALGYGPPTYLGSPLTAQLFF.

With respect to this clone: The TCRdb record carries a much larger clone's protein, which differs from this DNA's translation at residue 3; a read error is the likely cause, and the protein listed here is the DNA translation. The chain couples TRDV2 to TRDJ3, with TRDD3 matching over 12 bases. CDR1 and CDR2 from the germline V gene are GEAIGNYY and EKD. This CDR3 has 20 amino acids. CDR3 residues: CARDTGTGGYTAWDTRQMFF. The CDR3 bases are TGTGCCCGTGACACCGGTACTGGGGGATACACGGCTTGGGACACCCGACAGATGTTTTTC.

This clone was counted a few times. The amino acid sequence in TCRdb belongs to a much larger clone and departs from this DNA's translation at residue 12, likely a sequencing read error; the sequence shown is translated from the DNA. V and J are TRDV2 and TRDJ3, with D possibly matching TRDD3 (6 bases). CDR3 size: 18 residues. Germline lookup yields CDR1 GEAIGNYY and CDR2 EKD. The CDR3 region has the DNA TGTGCCTGTGACACCTGGGGATCCAGCTCCTGGGGCACCCGACAGATGTTTTTC. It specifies CACDTWGSSSWGTRQMFF.

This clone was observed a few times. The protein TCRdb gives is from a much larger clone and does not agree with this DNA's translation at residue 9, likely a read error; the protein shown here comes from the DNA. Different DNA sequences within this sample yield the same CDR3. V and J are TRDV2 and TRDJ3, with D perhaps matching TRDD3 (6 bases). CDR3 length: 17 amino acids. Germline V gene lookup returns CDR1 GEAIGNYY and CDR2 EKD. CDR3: CACDTVLGTWDTRQMFF. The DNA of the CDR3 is TGCGCCTGTGACACCGTACTGGGCACCTGGGACACCCGACAGATGTTTTTC.

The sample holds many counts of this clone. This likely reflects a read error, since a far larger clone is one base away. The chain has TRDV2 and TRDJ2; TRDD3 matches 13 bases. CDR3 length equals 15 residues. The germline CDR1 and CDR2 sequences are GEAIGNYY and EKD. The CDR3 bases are TGTGCCTGTGACGTACTGGGGGATACGACAGCACAACCCTTCTTT. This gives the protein CACDVLGDTTAQPFF.

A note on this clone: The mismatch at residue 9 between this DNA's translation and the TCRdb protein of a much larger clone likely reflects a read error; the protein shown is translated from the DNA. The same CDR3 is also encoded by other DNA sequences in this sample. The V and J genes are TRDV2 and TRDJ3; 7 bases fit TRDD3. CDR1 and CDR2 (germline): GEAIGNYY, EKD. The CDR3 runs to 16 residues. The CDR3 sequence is CACDWGSSRDTRQMFF. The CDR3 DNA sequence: TGTGCCTGTGATTGGGGGAGCTCCCGGGACACCCGACAGATGTTTTTC.

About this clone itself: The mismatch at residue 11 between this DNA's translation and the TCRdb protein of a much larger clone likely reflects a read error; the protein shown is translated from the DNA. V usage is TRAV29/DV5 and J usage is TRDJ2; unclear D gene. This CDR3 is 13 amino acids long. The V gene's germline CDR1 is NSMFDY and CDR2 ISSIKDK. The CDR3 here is CAASGFLTAQFFF. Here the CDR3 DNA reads TGTGCAGCAAGTGGCTTCTTGACAGCACAATTCTTCTTT.

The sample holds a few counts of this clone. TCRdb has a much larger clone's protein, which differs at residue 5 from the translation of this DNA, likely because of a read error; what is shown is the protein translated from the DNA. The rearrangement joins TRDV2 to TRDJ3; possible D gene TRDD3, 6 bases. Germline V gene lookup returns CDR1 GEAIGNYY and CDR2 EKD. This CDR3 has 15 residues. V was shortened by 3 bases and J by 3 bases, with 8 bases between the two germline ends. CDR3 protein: CACDAGYWDTRQMFF. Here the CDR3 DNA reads TGTGCCTGTGACGCGGGATACTGGGACACCCGACAGATGTTTTTC.

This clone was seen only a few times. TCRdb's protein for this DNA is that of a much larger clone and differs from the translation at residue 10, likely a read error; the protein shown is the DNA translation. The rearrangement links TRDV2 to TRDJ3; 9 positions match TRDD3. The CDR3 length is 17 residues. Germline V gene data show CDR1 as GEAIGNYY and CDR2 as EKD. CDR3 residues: CACEYWGSSRDTRQMFF. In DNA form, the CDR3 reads TGTGCCTGTGAATACTGGGGGAGCTCCCGGGACACCCGACAGATGTTTTTC.

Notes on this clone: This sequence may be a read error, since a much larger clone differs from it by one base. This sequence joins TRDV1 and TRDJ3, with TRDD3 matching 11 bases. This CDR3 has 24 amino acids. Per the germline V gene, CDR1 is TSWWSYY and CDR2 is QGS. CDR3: CALGELPPPSLGDMGSWGTRQMFF. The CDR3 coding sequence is TGTGCTCTTGGGGAACTCCCCCCCCCCTCACTGGGGGATATGGGCTCCTGGGGCACCCGACAGATGTTTTTC.

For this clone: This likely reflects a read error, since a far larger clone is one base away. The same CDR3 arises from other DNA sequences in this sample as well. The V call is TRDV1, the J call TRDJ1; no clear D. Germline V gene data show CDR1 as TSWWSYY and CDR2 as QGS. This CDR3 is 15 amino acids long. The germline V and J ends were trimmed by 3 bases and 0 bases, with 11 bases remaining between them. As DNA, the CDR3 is TGTGCTCTTGGGGAGCTACCGGCGTACACCGATAAACTCATCTTT. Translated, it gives CALGELPAYTDKLIF.

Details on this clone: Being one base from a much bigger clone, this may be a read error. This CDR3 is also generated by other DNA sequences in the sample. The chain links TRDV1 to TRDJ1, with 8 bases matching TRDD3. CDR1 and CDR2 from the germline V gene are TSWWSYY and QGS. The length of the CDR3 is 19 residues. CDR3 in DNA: TGCGCTCTTGGGGAAGGTAGTCCTACGGCATACTGGGGGGCCGATAAACTCATCTTT. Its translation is CALGEGSPTAYWGADKLIF.

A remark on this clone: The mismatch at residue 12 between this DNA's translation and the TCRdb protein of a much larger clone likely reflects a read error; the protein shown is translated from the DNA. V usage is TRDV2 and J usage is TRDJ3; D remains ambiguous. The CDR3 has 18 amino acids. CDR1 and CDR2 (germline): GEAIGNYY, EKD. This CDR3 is CACDTAGWTSWNTRQMFF. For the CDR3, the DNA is TGTGCCTGTGACACCGCCGGGTGGACCTCCTGGAACACCCGACAGATGTTTTTC.

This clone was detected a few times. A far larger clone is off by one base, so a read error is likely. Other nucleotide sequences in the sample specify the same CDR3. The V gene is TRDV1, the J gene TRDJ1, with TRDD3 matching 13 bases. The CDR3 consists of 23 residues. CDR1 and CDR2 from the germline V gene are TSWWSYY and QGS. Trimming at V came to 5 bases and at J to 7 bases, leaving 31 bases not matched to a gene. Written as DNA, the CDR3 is TGTGCTCTTGGGTCCCAAGGGGCCGGCCTACGTGCCACTGGGGGATACGCGGAATTTAAACTCATCTTT. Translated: CALGSQGAGLRATGGYAEFKLIF.

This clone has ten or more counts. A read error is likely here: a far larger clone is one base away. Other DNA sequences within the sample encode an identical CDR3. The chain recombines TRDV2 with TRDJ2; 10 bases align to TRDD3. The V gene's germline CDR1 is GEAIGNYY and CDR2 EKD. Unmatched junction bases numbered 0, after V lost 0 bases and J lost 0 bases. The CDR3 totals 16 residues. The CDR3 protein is CACDTLGDTLTAQLFF. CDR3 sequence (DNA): TGTGCCTGTGACACCCTGGGGGATACTTTGACAGCACAACTCTTCTTT.

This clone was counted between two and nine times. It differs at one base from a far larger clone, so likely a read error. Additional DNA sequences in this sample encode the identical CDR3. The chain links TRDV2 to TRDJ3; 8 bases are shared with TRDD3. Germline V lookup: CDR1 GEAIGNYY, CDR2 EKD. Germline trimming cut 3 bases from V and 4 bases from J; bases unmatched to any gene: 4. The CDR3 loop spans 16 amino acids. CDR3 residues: CACDWGISWDTRQMFF. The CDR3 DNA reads TGTGCCTGTGACTGGGGGATCTCTTGGGACACCCGACAGATGTTTTTC.

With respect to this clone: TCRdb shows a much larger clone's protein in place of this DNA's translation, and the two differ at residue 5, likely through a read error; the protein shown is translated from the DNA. CDR3 bases: TGTGCCTGCCATATTGGGGGATACGACTGGGACACCCGACAGATGTTTTTC. Its translation: CACHIGGYDWDTRQMFF. J is TRDJ3 and V is TRDV2; 11 bases match TRDD3. J gave up 3 bases and V 7 bases, and 7 bases lay outside the gene matches. Germline lookup yields CDR1 GEAIGNYY and CDR2 EKD. The length of the CDR3 is 17 residues.

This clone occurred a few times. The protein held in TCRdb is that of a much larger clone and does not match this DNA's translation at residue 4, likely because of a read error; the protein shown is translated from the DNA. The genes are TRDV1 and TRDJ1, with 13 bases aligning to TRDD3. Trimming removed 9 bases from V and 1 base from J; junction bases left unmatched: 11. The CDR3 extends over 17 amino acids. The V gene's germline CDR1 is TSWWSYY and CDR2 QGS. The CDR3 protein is CALRPLLGDTATDKLIF. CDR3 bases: TGTGCTCTGAGACCCTTACTGGGGGATACGGCCACCGATAAACTCATCTTT.

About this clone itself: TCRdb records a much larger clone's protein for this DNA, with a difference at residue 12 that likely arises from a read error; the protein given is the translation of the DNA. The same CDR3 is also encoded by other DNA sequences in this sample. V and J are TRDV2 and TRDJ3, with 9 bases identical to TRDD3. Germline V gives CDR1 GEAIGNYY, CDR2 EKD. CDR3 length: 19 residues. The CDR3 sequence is CACDTFTGGSSRDTRQMFF. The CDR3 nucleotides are TGTGCCTGTGATACGTTTACTGGGGGAAGCTCCAGGGACACCCGACAGATGTTTTTC.

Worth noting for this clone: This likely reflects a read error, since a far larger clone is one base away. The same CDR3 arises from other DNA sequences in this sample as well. The CDR3 region has the DNA TGTGCCCTTGGGGAAGTGGGAGGTTTACAATACCGCCGCGAAACCGATAAACTCATCTTT. Its translation is CALGEVGGLQYRRETDKLIF. The chain has TRDV1 and TRDJ1; a weak D match, TRDD3 (5 bases). The length of the CDR3 is 20 residues. Germline V gives CDR1 TSWWSYY, CDR2 QGS.

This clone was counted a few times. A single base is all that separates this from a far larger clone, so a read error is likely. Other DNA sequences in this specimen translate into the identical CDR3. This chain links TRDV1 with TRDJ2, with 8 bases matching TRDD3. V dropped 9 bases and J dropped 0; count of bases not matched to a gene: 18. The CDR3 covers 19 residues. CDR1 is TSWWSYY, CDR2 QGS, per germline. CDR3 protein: CALGTLRGIGPPLTAQLFF. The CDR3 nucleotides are TGTGCTCTCGGGACGCTACGGGGGATAGGACCTCCTTTGACAGCACAACTCTTCTTT.

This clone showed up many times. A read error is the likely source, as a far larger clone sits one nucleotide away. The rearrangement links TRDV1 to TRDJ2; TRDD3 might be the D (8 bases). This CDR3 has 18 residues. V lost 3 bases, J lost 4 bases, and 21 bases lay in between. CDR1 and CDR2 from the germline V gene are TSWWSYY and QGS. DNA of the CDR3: TGTGCTCTTGGGGATTTCCTACTTCACTGGGGGCCGACAGCACAACTCTTCTTT. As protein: CALGDFLLHWGPTAQLFF.

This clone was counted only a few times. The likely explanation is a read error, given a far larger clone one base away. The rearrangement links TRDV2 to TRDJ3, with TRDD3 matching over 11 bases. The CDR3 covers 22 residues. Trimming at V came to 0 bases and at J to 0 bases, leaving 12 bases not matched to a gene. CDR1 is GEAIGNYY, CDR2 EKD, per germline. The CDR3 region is CACDTEWAGGYFSSWDTRQMFF. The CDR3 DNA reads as TGTGCCTGTGACACCGAGTGGGCTGGGGGATACTTCAGCTCCTGGGACACCCGACAGATGTTTTTC.

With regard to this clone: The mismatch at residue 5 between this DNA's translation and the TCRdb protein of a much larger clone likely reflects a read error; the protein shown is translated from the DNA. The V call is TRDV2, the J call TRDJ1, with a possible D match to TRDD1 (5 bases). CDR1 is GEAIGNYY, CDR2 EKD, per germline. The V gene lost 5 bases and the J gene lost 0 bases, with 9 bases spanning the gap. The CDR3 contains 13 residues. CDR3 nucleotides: TGTGCCTGTGGAAATTCCCACACCGATAAACTCATCTTT. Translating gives CACGNSHTDKLIF.

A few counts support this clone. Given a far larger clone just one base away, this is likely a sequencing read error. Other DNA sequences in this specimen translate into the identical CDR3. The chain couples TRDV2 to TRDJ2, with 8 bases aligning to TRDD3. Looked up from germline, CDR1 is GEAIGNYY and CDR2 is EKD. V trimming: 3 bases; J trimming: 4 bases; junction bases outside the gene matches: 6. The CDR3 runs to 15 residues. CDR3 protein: CACDVLGDTTAQLFF. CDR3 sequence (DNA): TGTGCCTGTGACGTACTTGGGGATACGACAGCACAACTCTTCTTT.

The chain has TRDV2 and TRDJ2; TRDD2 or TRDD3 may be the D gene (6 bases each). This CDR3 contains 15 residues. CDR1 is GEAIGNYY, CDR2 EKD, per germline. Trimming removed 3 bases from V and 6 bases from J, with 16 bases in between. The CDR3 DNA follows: TGTGCCTGTGACTCGCTCCTACCTGGGGCAGCACAACTCTTCTTT. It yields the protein CACDSLLPGAAQLFF.